The 24 T cell receptor beta chains presented below share a single source sample, sequenced in a study of T cell changes during pregnancy in multiple sclerosis. Clones were read by immunoSEQ multiplex PCR, and TCRdb kept only the in-frame ones, dropping some. The table lists tens of thousands of clones, 80% to 95% of them singletons. The material was peripheral blood, obtained after pregnancy. These receptors originate from a female donor with multiple sclerosis, enrolled in a pregnancy study.

This chain links TRBV25-1 with TRBJ2-5; perhaps TRBD1 as D (5 bases). Germline V CDR1 and CDR2: MGHDK, SYGVNS. The CDR3 totals 14 residues. V lost 2 bases and J lost 0, with 7 bases in between. The CDR3 sequence is CASSEDSYQETQYF. The CDR3, as DNA: TGTGCCAGCAGTGAAGACAGCTACCAAGAGACCCAGTACTTC.

This clone showed up just a few times. The rearrangement links TRBV7-3 to TRBJ2-1; 9 bases align to TRBD2. V gave up 2 bases and J gave up 0 bases; unmatched junction bases: 5. The CDR3 has 17 amino acids. The germline V gene has CDR1 SGHTA and CDR2 FQGTGA. The CDR3 DNA follows: TGTGCCAGCAGCTTAGTGGGTAGCGGGAGCTCCTACAATGAGCAGTTCTTC. Encoded protein: CASSLVGSGSSYNEQFF.

The chain uses TRBV29-1 and TRBJ2-1; 8 bases fit TRBD1. The CDR3 runs 13 residues. Germline loops: CDR1 SQVTM, CDR2 ANQGSEA. The V gene end was trimmed by 5 bases and the J gene end by 6 bases; junction bases not matched to a gene: 6. The DNA of the CDR3 is TGCAGCGTTCGGACAGGGAGAGGCAATGAGCAGTTCTTC. This encodes CSVRTGRGNEQFF.

V usage is TRBV4-3 and J usage is TRBJ2-5; TRBD1 agrees at 8 bases. J lost 5 bases, V lost 0 bases, and 5 bases had no gene match. The germline V gene encodes CDR1 LGHNA and CDR2 YSLEER. This CDR3 comprises 15 residues. CDR3 loop: CASSQDRGPRETQYF. The CDR3 bases are TGCGCCAGCAGCCAAGACAGGGGGCCTAGGGAGACCCAGTACTTC.

The CDR3 is CASSLARGLAGGPSDTQYF. The CDR3 DNA reads as TGTGCCAGCAGCTTAGCGCGGGGACTAGCGGGGGGGCCATCAGATACGCAGTATTTT. V gene TRBV7-9 combines with J gene TRBJ2-3, with 16 bases aligning to TRBD2. The germline gives CDR1 SEHNR, CDR2 FQNEAQ (reference sequence). V shed 0 bases and J 4 bases; nucleotides not matched to a gene: 7. The CDR3 contains 19 residues.

The chain uses TRBV27 and TRBJ2-7, with TRBD1 identical over 10 bases. Per germline, CDR1 MNHEY and CDR2 SMNVEV (reference sequence). The J segment lost 5 bases and the V segment lost 1 base, leaving 5 bases of the junction unmatched. The CDR3 is made up of 15 amino acids. CDR3 DNA: TGTGCCAGCAGTTTATTTTCTGGGACAGGGGACGAGCAGTACTTC. It codes for CASSLFSGTGDEQYF.

The chain's CDR3 is CASGGAANEKLFF. CDR3 coding DNA: TGTGCCTCGGGGGGGGCTGCTAATGAAAAACTGTTTTTT. V usage is TRBV7-9 and J usage is TRBJ1-4, with D possibly being TRBD1 (6 bases). Germline V lookup: CDR1 SEHNR, CDR2 FQNEAQ (reference sequence). There are 13 residues in the CDR3. The V and J ends lost 11 bases and 3 bases respectively, with 13 bases between them. The variable domain in full, with the rest retrieved from reference TRBV7-9 and TRBJ1-4, is DTGVSQNPRHKITKRGQNVTFRCDPISEHNRLYWYRQTLGQGPEFLTYFQNEAQLEKSRLLSDRFSAERPKGSFSTLEIQRTEQGDSAMYLCASGGAANEKLFFGSGTQLSVL.

The rearrangement uses TRBV5-4 and TRBJ1-3, with 7 bases aligning to TRBD1. Germline CDR1 is SGHNT and CDR2 is YYREEE (reference sequence). The CDR3 is made up of 15 amino acids. V was clipped by 3 bases and J by 4 bases; unmatched bases: 7. CDR3 DNA sequence: TGTGCCAGCAGCTACTGGGGACAGTTAGGAAACACCATATATTTT. Translating it yields CASSYWGQLGNTIYF.

This chain links TRBV12-5 with TRBJ2-2; 7 nucleotides line up with TRBD2. Germline V gene sequence: CDR1 LGHNT, CDR2 FRNRAP. Trimming cost V 3 bases and J 5 bases; bases outside gene matches: 6. This CDR3 contains 15 residues. The CDR3 DNA is TGTGCTAGTGGTTTAGGAACGGGGGGTACCGGGGAGCTGTTTTTT. This codes for CASGLGTGGTGELFF.

The chain links TRBV7-2 to TRBJ2-2; D is unclear. Between the trimmed V and J ends, which lost 5 bases and 4 bases, there was a span of 8 bases. Germline V gene sequence: CDR1 SGHTA, CDR2 FQGNSA. CDR3 length: 13 amino acids. CDR3 nucleotides: TGTGCCAGCAGCCGCGGCCGCACCGGGGAGCTGTTTTTT. Protein sequence: CASSRGRTGELFF.

This chain links TRBV9 with TRBJ1-1; D might be TRBD1 (5 bases). Per the germline V gene, CDR1 is SGDLS and CDR2 is YYNGEE. The CDR3 has 12 amino acids. V lost 5 bases, J lost 1 base, and 6 bases lay in between. CDR3 bases: TGTGCCAGCAGTCAGGGGAACACTGAAGCTTTCTTT. It specifies CASSQGNTEAFF.

This chain connects TRBV7-2 to TRBJ2-7; TRBD2 agrees at 12 bases. This CDR3 is built from 20 residues. Per the germline V gene, CDR1 is SGHTA and CDR2 is FQGNSA. V gave up 0 bases and J gave up 7 bases; unmatched junction bases: 19. CDR3 coding DNA: TGTGCCAGCAGCTTAGCGGGATCTAGCGGGGGGGCCAGGTCCTACGGGGAGCAGTACTTC. It is translated as CASSLAGSSGGARSYGEQYF.

The chain carries TRBV30 and TRBJ2-7; no clear D. The CDR3 has 12 amino acids. The germline V gene has CDR1 GTSNPN and CDR2 SVGIG (reference sequence). V lost 2 bases, J lost 7 bases, and 12 bases lay in between. The CDR3 bases are TGTGCCTGGAGTCCCCTTACTACAGAGCAGTACTTC. It is translated as CAWSPLTTEQYF.

The CDR3 DNA reads TGTGCCAGCAGCCGACAGAATTCACCCCTCCACTTT. Residues: CASSRQNSPLHF. The chain joins TRBV27 to TRBJ1-6, with D maybe TRBD1 (5 bases). Trimming shortened V by 6 bases and J by 7 bases, and 7 bases separated the two germline ends. In germline, CDR1 is MNHEY, CDR2 SMNVEV (reference sequence). The CDR3 covers 12 residues.

The chain joins TRBV19 to TRBJ1-2; D perhaps matches TRBD1 (6 bases). There are 13 residues in the CDR3. CDR1 and CDR2 (germline): LNHDA, SQIVND (reference sequence). Trimming left V 6 bases short and J 4 bases short, with 12 bases between. The CDR3 bases are TGTGCCAGTAGAGCGGACAGCCTCTATGGCTACACCTTC. Translating it yields CASRADSLYGYTF.

This chain links TRBV27 with TRBJ1-3; D is undetermined. Per germline, CDR1 MNHEY and CDR2 SMNVEV (reference sequence). The ends were cut back, 4 bases at V and 0 bases at J, with 10 bases in the middle. The CDR3 spans 15 residues. The CDR3 loop is CASSSGSSSGNTIYF. DNA of the CDR3: TGTGCCAGCAGTTCAGGCAGCTCCTCTGGAAACACCATATATTTT.

The CDR3 DNA is TGTGCCAGCAGCCCAGGGGCGTCTCCCTACGAGCAGTACTTC. Amino acids: CASSPGASPYEQYF. V usage is TRBV7-2 and J usage is TRBJ2-7; tentatively, D is TRBD1 (6 bases). This CDR3 is built from 14 residues. The V end lost 5 bases, the J end lost 2 bases, and 13 bases lay between the germline ends. Germline-derived CDR1 and CDR2 are SGHTA and FQGNSA.

Notes on this clone: Mismatch with germline at one junction end may stem from a read error. The chain has TRBV7-7 and TRBJ2-5; 9 bases match TRBD1. Germline assignment: CDR1 SSHAT and CDR2 FNYEAQ (reference sequence). The CDR3 length is 15 residues. CDR3 in amino acids: CASSLGTGSSETQYF. CDR3 nucleotides: TGTGCTAGCAGCCTAGGGACAGGGTCTTCGGAGACCCAGTACTTC.

This rearrangement joins TRBV19 to TRBJ2-6, with D hard to call. In germline, CDR1 is LNHDA, CDR2 SQIVND (reference sequence). With 5 bases removed from V and 0 bases from J, the gap between germline ends came to 8 bases. This CDR3 region has 15 residues. The DNA for the CDR3 is TGTGCCAGTAGTCGGGTTCCCTCTGGGGCCAACGTCCTGACTTTC. Translated, it gives CASSRVPSGANVLTF.

This clone was detected only once. The rearrangement links TRBV4-3 to TRBJ1-3, with a tentative D call TRBD1 (6 bases). Between the trimmed V and J ends, which lost 1 base and 0 bases, there was a span of 7 bases. The CDR3 totals 15 residues. Germline CDR1 and CDR2: LGHNA and YSLEER. The CDR3 loop reads CASSQGGGSGNTIYF. The CDR3, as DNA: TGCGCCAGCAGCCAAGGAGGGGGCTCTGGAAACACCATATATTTT.

The V and J genes are TRBV2 and TRBJ1-1; TRBD1 aligns across 8 bases. The CDR3 runs 15 residues. Germline values: CDR1 SNHLY, CDR2 FYNNEI. Trimming cost V 3 bases and J 4 bases; bases outside gene matches: 7. CDR3 sequence: CASSESDRGSTEAFF. CDR3 bases: TGTGCCAGCAGTGAGTCAGACAGGGGAAGCACTGAAGCTTTCTTT.

The chain carries TRBV7-3 and TRBJ2-3; 7 positions agree with TRBD1. V shed 1 base, J shed 2 bases, and the junction held 6 bases outside the gene matches. This CDR3 has 16 residues. The germline V gene has CDR1 SGHTA and CDR2 FQGTGA. The CDR3 loop reads CASSLRMDRNTDTQYF. CDR3 DNA sequence: TGTGCCAGCAGCTTAAGGATGGACAGGAACACAGATACGCAGTATTTT. Variable domain in full (rest from reference TRBV7-3 and TRBJ2-3): GAGVSQTPSNKVTEKGKYVELRCDPISGHTALYWYRQSLGQGPEFLIYFQGTGAADDSGLPNDRFFAVRPEGSVSTLKIQRTERGDSAVYLCASSLRMDRNTDTQYFGPGTRLTVL.

The genes are TRBV29-1 and TRBJ2-5; D is unclear. Trimming cost V 7 bases and J 0 bases, with 9 bases left between them. The CDR3 is 12 residues long. The germline V gene has CDR1 SQVTM and CDR2 ANQGSEA. CDR3 DNA sequence: TGCAGCGGAGGCGGCTACCAAGAGACCCAGTACTTC. It yields the protein CSGGGYQETQYF.

This sequence joins TRBV4-2 and TRBJ1-4, with 10 nucleotides matching TRBD1. CDR1 and CDR2 from the germline V gene are LGHNA and YNFKEQ. The CDR3 totals 19 residues. V lost 3 bases to trimming and J lost 2 bases; unmatched junction nucleotides: 12. Here the CDR3 reads CASSHGTGELGSTNEKLFF. The CDR3 region has the DNA TGTGCCAGCAGCCATGGGACAGGGGAACTTGGATCGACTAATGAAAAACTGTTTTTT.